This T cell receptor (beta chain) was observed in a study of T-cell reconstitution after alpha-beta-depleted transplantation in children. Broader study findings: Newly made T cells mostly supplied T-cell counts and diversity one year after transplant.

This clonotype was seen at least ten times. Antigen specificity is unknown. The CDR3 sequence is 15 residues long. The germline CDR1 and CDR2 sequences are ENHRY and SYGVKD. The trim removed 7 bases at V and 3 bases at J, leaving 8 bases unmatched. For TCRbeta, the library was prepared with unique molecular identifiers. In TCRdb, the PCR reads were re-called with MiXCR into one record per CDR3 protein. The top ten clones hold roughly 23% of a sample with about 110,000 distinct CDR3 sequences, 5% to 7% of them seen once. The rearrangement links TRBV10-3 to TRBJ2-3; 9 positions agree with TRBD1. The sequences come from PBMCs, mostly from graft donor cells, collected 360 days after TCRalphabeta/CD19-depleted stem cell transplant. The source is a male patient between 2 and 15 years old who had a stem cell transplant for acute lymphoblastic leukemia, so the T cells may come from the graft donor. CDR3 nucleotide sequence: TGTGCCATCACCCCTACCGGGACAGGGACAGATACGCAGTATTTT. It yields the protein CAITPTGTGTDTQYF.